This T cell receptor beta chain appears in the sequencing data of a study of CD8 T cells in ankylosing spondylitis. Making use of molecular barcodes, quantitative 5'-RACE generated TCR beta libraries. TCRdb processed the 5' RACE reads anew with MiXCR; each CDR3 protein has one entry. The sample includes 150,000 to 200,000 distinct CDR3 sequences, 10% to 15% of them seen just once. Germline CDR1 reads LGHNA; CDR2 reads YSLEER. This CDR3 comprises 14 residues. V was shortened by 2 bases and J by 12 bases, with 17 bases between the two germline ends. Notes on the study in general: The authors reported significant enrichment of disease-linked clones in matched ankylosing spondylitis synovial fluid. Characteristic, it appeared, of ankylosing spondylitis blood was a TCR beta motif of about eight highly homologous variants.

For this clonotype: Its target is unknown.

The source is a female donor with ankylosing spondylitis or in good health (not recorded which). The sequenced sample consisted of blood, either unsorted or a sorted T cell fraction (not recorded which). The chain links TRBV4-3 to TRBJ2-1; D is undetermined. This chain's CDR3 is CASSQRRYSSGQFF. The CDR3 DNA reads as TGCGCCAGCAGCCAACGCAGGTATTCTAGTGGGCAGTTCTTC.